These 23 T cell receptor beta chains were all obtained from the same sample, sequenced in a study of cytomegalovirus exposure and HLA in healthy donors. Use of 60 Vbeta and 13 Jbeta primers characterized the PCR. Clones were read by immunoSEQ multiplex PCR, and TCRdb kept only the in-frame ones, dropping some. The repertoire shows about 140,000 clones; the top ten hold roughly 2.5%. Sequencing was carried out using PBMCs. The receptors derive from a man aged 40-49 years in good health and CMV-seronegative.

This chain's CDR3 is CASSYLTGTGTNEKLFF. The CDR3 coding sequence is TGTGCCAGCAGCTACCTTACCGGGACAGGGACTAATGAAAAACTGTTTTTT. The chain couples TRBV7-9 to TRBJ1-4; 9 bases fit TRBD1. V was clipped by 4 bases and J by 2 bases; unmatched bases: 8. CDR1 is SEHNR and CDR2 is FQNEAQ in the germline V gene (reference sequence). This CDR3 spans 17 amino acids.

A note on this clone: A read error may account for a junction end that differs from germline. The chain is built from TRBV7-3 and TRBJ2-3; D is possibly TRBD2 (5 bases). Germline V gene data show CDR1 as SGHTA and CDR2 as FQGTGA. CDR3 length: 13 residues. Written as DNA, the CDR3 is TGTGCCAGCAGCTTAGGAGAGTGGTCGGACTTGGTTTTT. Protein product: CASSLGEWSDLVF.

CDR3 nucleotides: TGTGCCAGCTCACCCCTCGGGGGGAACACCGGGGAGCTGTTTTTT. It specifies CASSPLGGNTGELFF. The genes are TRBV18 and TRBJ2-2; possibly TRBD2 for D (6 bases). The V and J ends lost 3 bases and 1 base respectively, with 9 bases between them. The CDR3 consists of 15 residues. From germline, CDR1 is KGHSH and CDR2 LQKENI.

CDR3 sequence: CASSFTSGGLSLYEQYF. CDR3 nucleotides: TGCGCCAGCAGCTTTACTAGCGGGGGTTTAAGTCTCTACGAGCAGTACTTC. J is TRBJ2-7 and V is TRBV5-1; 11 bases fit TRBD2. Germline CDR1 SGHRS, CDR2 YFSETQ. J was trimmed by 3 bases and V by 2 bases; bases with no gene match: 10. This CDR3 is 17 amino acids long.

The chain couples TRBV11-2 to TRBJ2-1; TRBD1 matches at 8 bases. The CDR3 extends over 15 amino acids. CDR1 is SGHAT, CDR2 FQNNGV, per germline. Unmatched junction bases numbered 5, after V lost 2 bases and J lost 5 bases. The CDR3 sequence: CASSLQGARHNEQFF. The CDR3 nucleotides read TGTGCCAGCAGCTTACAGGGGGCGCGCCACAATGAGCAGTTCTTC.

This chain joins TRBV5-1 and TRBJ1-1, with D possibly TRBD1 on 6 matching bases. The germline V and J ends were trimmed by 2 bases and 1 base, with 12 bases remaining between them. The CDR3 is 15 residues long. CDR1 and CDR2 from the germline V gene are SGHRS and YFSETQ. The CDR3 sequence is CASSLYRVENTEAFF. As DNA, the CDR3 is TGCGCCAGCAGCTTATACAGGGTGGAGAACACTGAAGCTTTCTTT.

This chain connects TRBV6-5 to TRBJ1-2; a possible D gene is TRBD1 (5 bases). The CDR3 is 15 residues long. Germline V gene sequence: CDR1 MNHEY, CDR2 SVGAGI. Deletions cut 2 bases from V and 8 bases from J, with 18 bases between. CDR3 sequence reads: CASSYTLDSGRGYTF. The CDR3 DNA is TGTGCCAGCAGTTACACCCTAGACAGCGGGAGAGGCTACACCTTC.

The genes are TRBV6-6 and TRBJ1-5; unclear D gene. This CDR3 region has 14 residues. V was clipped by 0 bases and J by 4 bases, with 7 bases between them. CDR1 and CDR2 from the germline V gene are MNHNY and SVGAGI (reference sequence). The CDR3 DNA reads TGTGCCAGCAGTTACTCGCGGGGTAATCAGCCCCAGCATTTT. Its protein is CASSYSRGNQPQHF.

V and J are TRBV5-1 and TRBJ2-1; a possible D gene is TRBD2 (5 bases). Trimming left V 0 bases short and J 7 bases short, with 8 bases between. Germline V lookup: CDR1 SGHRS, CDR2 YFSETQ. There are 13 residues in the CDR3. The CDR3, as DNA: TGCGCCAGCAGCTTGGTACGGGGAAATGAGCAGTTCTTC. Translated, it gives CASSLVRGNEQFF.

V usage is TRBV29-1 and J usage is TRBJ2-7; TRBD1 agrees at 10 bases. V lost 2 bases to trimming and J lost 3 bases; unmatched junction nucleotides: 4. In germline, CDR1 is SQVTM, CDR2 ANQGSEA. The CDR3 sequence is 14 residues long. The CDR3 sequence is CSVEKGQGYYEQYF. The CDR3 bases are TGCAGCGTTGAAAAGGGACAGGGGTACTACGAGCAGTACTTC.

This rearrangement joins TRBV6-5 to TRBJ2-2; TRBD2 aligns across 10 bases. Germline V gene sequence: CDR1 MNHEY, CDR2 SVGAGI. This CDR3 spans 15 amino acids. V lost 2 bases to trimming and J lost 4 bases; unmatched junction nucleotides: 1. CDR3 sequence reads: CASSYRTSGTGELFF. The CDR3 bases are TGTGCCAGCAGTTACCGGACTAGCGGCACCGGGGAGCTGTTTTTT.

The chain recombines TRBV6-6 with TRBJ2-7; D possibly corresponds to TRBD2 (6 bases). The CDR3 is made up of 12 amino acids. Per the germline V gene, CDR1 is MNHNY and CDR2 is SVGAGI (reference sequence). Trimming removed 7 bases from V and 6 bases from J, with 13 bases in between. CDR3 amino acids: CASTDGRSEQYF. Here the CDR3 DNA reads TGTGCCAGCACCGATGGGAGGAGCGAGCAGTACTTC.

The chain has TRBV21-1 and TRBJ2-3; the table gives TRBD2 as D, unverified against the DNA. TRBV21-1 corresponds to a pseudogene. The CDR3 contains 13 residues. In DNA form, the CDR3 reads TGTGCCAGCAGCACCCTAAAAGCAGATACGCAGTATTTT. It encodes CASSTLKADTQYF.

The chain has TRBV6-5 and TRBJ2-7; no reliable D call. The CDR3 consists of 13 residues. V was cut by 2 bases and J by 5 bases, with 10 bases left in between. Germline loops: CDR1 MNHEY, CDR2 SVGAGI. CDR3 DNA sequence: TGTGCCAGCAGTTACGGTAGCTACAACGAGCAGTACTTC. This translates into CASSYGSYNEQYF.

The chain uses TRBV5-1 and TRBJ2-1; a weak D match, TRBD1 (6 bases). Deletions cut 0 bases from V and 5 bases from J, with 12 bases between. CDR3 size: 15 residues. The V gene's germline CDR1 is SGHRS and CDR2 YFSETQ. CDR3 loop: CASSLAGATNNEQFF. As DNA, the CDR3 is TGCGCCAGCAGCTTGGCAGGGGCGACCAACAATGAGCAGTTCTTC.

The V call is TRBV6-5, the J call TRBJ1-2; 7 bases match TRBD1. The germline gives CDR1 MNHEY, CDR2 SVGAGI. The V segment lost 5 bases and the J segment 0 bases; nucleotides outside the gene matches: 3. The CDR3 is 14 residues long. DNA for the CDR3: TGTGCCAGCAGTGAGGGACAGACTAACTATGGCTACACCTTC. This codes for CASSEGQTNYGYTF.

The J gene is TRBJ2-2, the V gene TRBV6-5; 7 nucleotides line up with TRBD1. The germline V gene encodes CDR1 MNHEY and CDR2 SVGAGI. Trimming removed 2 bases from V and 2 bases from J; junction bases left unmatched: 2. The CDR3 extends over 15 amino acids. The CDR3 here is CASSYGTANTGELFF. The CDR3 DNA follows: TGTGCCAGCAGTTACGGGACAGCTAACACCGGGGAGCTGTTTTTT.

The chain has TRBV9 and TRBJ1-1; D gene unclear. This CDR3 has 13 residues. Trimming took off 4 bases at V and 4 bases at J, with 11 bases between the two ends. The germline gives CDR1 SGDLS, CDR2 YYNGEE. This CDR3 reads CASSPAVGTEAFF. CDR3 DNA: TGTGCCAGCAGCCCCGCGGTTGGCACTGAAGCTTTCTTT. Full variable domain (remainder filled in from reference TRBV9 and TRBJ1-1): DSGVTQTPKHLITATGQRVTLRCSPRSGDLSVYWYQQSLDQGLQFLIQYYNGEERAKGNILERFSAQQFPDLHSELNLSSLELGDSALYFCASSPAVGTEAFFGQGTRLTVV.

About this clone: The CDR3 does not end in the conserved phenylalanine or tryptophan, so this is likely a read error. Because the CDR3's place on the DNA is in doubt, the DNA is left out and the CDR3 is given as listed by TCRdb. The rearrangement uses TRBV6-1 and TRBJ2-7; the D call of TRBD2 is as the table states it, not checked on the DNA. The CDR3 has 10 residues if both end residues are counted. Germline CDR1 is MNHNS and CDR2 is SASEGT. The CDR3 loop reads CASSQGGPPG.

The chain recombines TRBV7-2 with TRBJ1-2; unclear D gene. Germline CDR1 and CDR2: SGHTA and FQGNSA. The V and J ends lost 0 bases and 5 bases respectively, with 10 bases between them. The CDR3 has 14 residues. The CDR3 is CASSLAGRTYGYTF. The CDR3 region has the DNA TGTGCCAGCAGCTTAGCCGGACGGACTTATGGCTACACCTTC.

V usage is TRBV7-9 and J usage is TRBJ1-6, with 11 nucleotides matching TRBD1. CDR3 size: 17 residues. The V gene end was trimmed by 3 bases and the J gene end by 5 bases; junction bases not matched to a gene: 6. Per germline, CDR1 SEHNR and CDR2 FQNEAQ (reference sequence). The CDR3 nucleotides are TGTGCCAGCAGCTTCCAGGACAGGGGGCAGAATAATTCACCCCTCCACTTT. It codes for CASSFQDRGQNNSPLHF.

The genes are TRBV5-6 and TRBJ1-5; D not certain. The CDR3 covers 14 residues. Trimming took off 2 bases at V and 2 bases at J, with 8 bases between the two ends. CDR1 SGHDT and CDR2 YYEEEE come from the germline V gene. The chain's CDR3 is CASSFGAGNQPQHF. The CDR3 DNA sequence: TGTGCCAGCAGCTTCGGAGCCGGCAATCAGCCCCAGCATTTT.

The chain carries TRBV18 and TRBJ1-4; D may be TRBD1 (5 bases). Between the trimmed V and J ends, which lost 6 bases and 0 bases, there was a span of 8 bases. Germline CDR1 KGHSH, CDR2 LQKENI. The CDR3 covers 14 residues. CDR3 sequence reads: CASSDRTTNEKLFF. CDR3 sequence (DNA): TGTGCCAGCTCTGACAGAACAACTAATGAAAAACTGTTTTTT.